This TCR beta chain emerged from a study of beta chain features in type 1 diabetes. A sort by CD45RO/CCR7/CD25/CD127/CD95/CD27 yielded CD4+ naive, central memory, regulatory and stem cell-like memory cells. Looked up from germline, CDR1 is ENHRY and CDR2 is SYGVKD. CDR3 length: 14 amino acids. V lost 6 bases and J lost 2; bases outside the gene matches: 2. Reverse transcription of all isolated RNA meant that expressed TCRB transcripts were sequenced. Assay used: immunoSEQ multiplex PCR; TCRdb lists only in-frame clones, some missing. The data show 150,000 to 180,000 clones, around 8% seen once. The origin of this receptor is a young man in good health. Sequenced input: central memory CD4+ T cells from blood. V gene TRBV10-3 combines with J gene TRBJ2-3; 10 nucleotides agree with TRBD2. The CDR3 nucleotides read TGTGCCATCAGACTAGCGGGGAACACAGATACGCAGTATTTT. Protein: CAIRLAGNTDTQYF.